This is a list of T cell receptor beta chains from one sample in a study of molecular identifiers for immune sequencing clone quantification. TCRdb reanalysed the PCR reads using MiXCR and keeps one entry per CDR3 protein. The sample holds nearly 650,000 distinct CDR3 sequences, 25% seen once. Sample: naive CD8+ T cells from blood, with Jurkat cell RNA spiked in. The receptors shown here come from a human donor in good health. Some libraries in this study had Jurkat cell RNA spiked in. CDR3s leave out the opening cysteine and the closing phenylalanine or tryptophan.

V: TRBV29-1
J: TRBJ2-1
CDR3: SVSAGGRNEQF

V: TRBV18
J: TRBJ2-7
CDR3: ASSPERGGPYEQY

V: TRBV7-2
J: TRBJ2-1
CDR3: ASSWGLAGGYNEQF

V: TRBV4-3
J: TRBJ1-6
CDR3: ASSQNYNSPLH

V: TRBV12-5
J: TRBJ1-4
CDR3: ASGLGPGQGLEKLF

V: TRBV24-1
J: TRBJ2-3
CDR3: ATGDLMDGADTQY

V: TRBV7-2
J: TRBJ2-4
CDR3: ASSFGLAGGSENIQY

V: TRBV6-2/TRBV6-3
J: TRBJ2-7
CDR3: ASSAPGLAVDEQY

V: TRBV2
J: TRBJ1-3
CDR3: ASSIGQGVGNTIY

V: TRBV9
J: TRBJ1-3
CDR3: ASSVNSGNTIY

V: TRBV6-5
J: TRBJ2-3
CDR3: ASSFDSYTDTQY

V: TRBV7-9
J: TRBJ2-2
CDR3: ASSPADRGNTGELF

V: TRBV19
J: TRBJ2-1
CDR3: ASMEPPGALAPDYNEQF

V: TRBV6-6
J: TRBJ1-4
CDR3: ASSYSYPSGNEKLF

V: TRBV7-9
J: TRBJ1-5
CDR3: ASSLVVGGADNNQPQH

V: TRBV12-3/TRBV12-4
J: TRBJ1-1
CDR3: ASRPRDSNEAF

V: TRBV12-3/TRBV12-4
J: TRBJ2-5
CDR3: ASSLFMGQETQY

V: TRBV28
J: TRBJ1-1
CDR3: ASSLYSVGVAEAF

V: TRBV4-1
J: TRBJ1-2
CDR3: ASSQRQGDDYGYT

V: TRBV6-2/TRBV6-3
J: TRBJ2-7
CDR3: AGSWDGLNYEQY

V: TRBV6-2/TRBV6-3
J: TRBJ2-7
CDR3: ASRWGQGKTYEQD

V: TRBV7-9
J: TRBJ2-1
CDR3: ASSRGGPYNEQF

V: TRBV18
J: TRBJ1-5
CDR3: AGSPQGAQGGQPQH

V: TRBV7-9
J: TRBJ2-4
CDR3: ASSPPLGGAGGIQY

V: TRBV29-1
J: TRBJ2-2
CDR3: SVEEAGLGSGELF

V: TRBV19
J: TRBJ1-2
CDR3: ASTLDGNYGYT

V: TRBV11-2
J: TRBJ2-3
CDR3: ASSFTGERADTQY

V: TRBV4-1
J: TRBJ2-7
CDR3: ASSQAEGGVIQYEQY

V: TRBV7-9
J: TRBJ2-3
CDR3: ASSRRTDTQY

V: TRBV2
J: TRBJ2-1
CDR3: ASSDPPYNEQF

V: TRBV13
J: TRBJ1-2
CDR3: ASSFLQGADGYT

V: TRBV6-1
J: TRBJ2-7
CDR3: ASSLGDPYEQY